This T cell receptor beta chain derives from a study of vaccination and CD4 T cells after COVID-19. The study, taken as a whole, reports: SARS-CoV-2-reactive clonotypes showed a nonsignificant median rise from roughly 22 to 38.

Comment on this clonotype: The antigen remains undetermined.

CD4+ T cells that had been cultured provided DNA sequenced with the Oncomine TCR Beta short-read assay. TCRdb ran MiXCR on the PCR reads and lists one entry per CDR3 protein. This sample has several thousand distinct CDR3 sequences, with about two thirds found just once. The treatment: approximately nine-day PBMC culture with coronavirus spike peptide pools or control peptides (ViraFEST assay). Source: CD4+ T cells from blood, cultured in vitro, taken before SARS-CoV-2 vaccination. This TCR was recovered from a human donor who had recovered from COVID-19.

The CDR3 DNA reads as TGTGCCAGCAGCCAAGATCGATCCCCGAGGCGGGAGACCCAGTACTTC. This translates into CASSQDRSPRRETQYF. The chain carries TRBV3-1 and TRBJ2-5; D remains unclear. The length of the CDR3 is 16 residues. Germline loops: CDR1 LGHDT, CDR2 YNNKEL (reference sequence). With 0 bases removed from V and 5 bases from J, the gap between germline ends came to 16 bases.